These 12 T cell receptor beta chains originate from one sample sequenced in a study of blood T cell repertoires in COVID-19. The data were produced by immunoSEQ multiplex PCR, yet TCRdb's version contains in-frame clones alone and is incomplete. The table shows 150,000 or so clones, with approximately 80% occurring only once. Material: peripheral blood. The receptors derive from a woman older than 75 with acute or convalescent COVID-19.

Here the CDR3 reads CASSLSGAGELFF. For the CDR3, the DNA is TGTGCCAGCAGCTTAAGCGGGGCCGGGGAGCTGTTTTTT. The chain employs TRBV7-9 and TRBJ2-2, with 7 nucleotides matching TRBD2. Germline V gene lookup returns CDR1 SEHNR and CDR2 FQNEAQ (reference sequence). V trimming: 2 bases; J trimming: 6 bases; junction bases outside the gene matches: 0. The CDR3 runs to 13 residues.

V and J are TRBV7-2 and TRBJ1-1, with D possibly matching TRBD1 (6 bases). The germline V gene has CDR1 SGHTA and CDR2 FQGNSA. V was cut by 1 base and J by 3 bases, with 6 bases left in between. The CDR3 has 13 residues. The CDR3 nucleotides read TGTGCCAGCAGCTTAGGGGGGCACACTGAAGCTTTCTTT. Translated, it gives CASSLGGHTEAFF.

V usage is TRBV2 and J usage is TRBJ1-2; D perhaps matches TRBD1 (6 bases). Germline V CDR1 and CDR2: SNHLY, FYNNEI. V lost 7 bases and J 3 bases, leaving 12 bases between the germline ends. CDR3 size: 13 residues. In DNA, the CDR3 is TGTGCCAGCATACCAGGGGCAGACTATGGCTACACCTTC. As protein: CASIPGADYGYTF.

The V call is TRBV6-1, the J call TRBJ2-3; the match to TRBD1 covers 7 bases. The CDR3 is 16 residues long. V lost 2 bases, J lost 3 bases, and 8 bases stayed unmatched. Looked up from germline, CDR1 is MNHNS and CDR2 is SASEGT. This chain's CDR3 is CASSEPDRVGTDTQYF. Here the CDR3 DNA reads TGTGCCAGCAGTGAACCTGACAGGGTCGGGACAGATACGCAGTATTTT.

In DNA, the CDR3 is TGCGCCAGCAGCTTGAAACAGGGGAGGAACACTGAAGCTTTCTTT. It yields the protein CASSLKQGRNTEAFF. The chain uses TRBV5-1 and TRBJ1-1, with 7 bases fitting TRBD1. The CDR3 contains 15 residues. The germline V gene encodes CDR1 SGHRS and CDR2 YFSETQ. The V gene end was trimmed by 1 base and the J gene end by 1 base; junction bases not matched to a gene: 4.

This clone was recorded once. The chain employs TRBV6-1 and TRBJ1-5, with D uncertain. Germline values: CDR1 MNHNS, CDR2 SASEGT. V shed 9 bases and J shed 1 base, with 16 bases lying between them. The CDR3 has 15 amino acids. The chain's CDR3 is CASSTRAMSNQPQHF. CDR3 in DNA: TGTGCCAGTAGTACTAGGGCGATGAGCAATCAGCCCCAGCATTTT.

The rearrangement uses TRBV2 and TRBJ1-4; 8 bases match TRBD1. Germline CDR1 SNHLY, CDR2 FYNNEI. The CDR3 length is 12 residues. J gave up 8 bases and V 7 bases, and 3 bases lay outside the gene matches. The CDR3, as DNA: TGTGCCAGCATGGACAGGGAAGAAAAACTGTTTTTT. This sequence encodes CASMDREEKLFF.

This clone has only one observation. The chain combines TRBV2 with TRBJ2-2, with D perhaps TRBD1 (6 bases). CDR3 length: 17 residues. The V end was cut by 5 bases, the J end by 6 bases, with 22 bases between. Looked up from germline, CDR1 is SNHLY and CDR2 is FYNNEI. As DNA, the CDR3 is TGTGCCAGCAGTCTTGATGAAGACAGGCAAGCGGCCGGGGAGCTGTTTTTT. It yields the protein CASSLDEDRQAAGELFF.

CDR3 nucleotides: TGTGCCAGCAGTTACGGCAGGGGGACGCACACTGAAGCTTTCTTT. Translating it yields CASSYGRGTHTEAFF. J is TRBJ1-1 and V is TRBV6-2 or TRBV6-3, with TRBD1 matching over 7 bases. Trimming cost V 2 bases and J 3 bases; bases outside gene matches: 6. This CDR3 spans 15 amino acids. Germline V lookup: CDR1 MNHEY, CDR2 SVGEGT.

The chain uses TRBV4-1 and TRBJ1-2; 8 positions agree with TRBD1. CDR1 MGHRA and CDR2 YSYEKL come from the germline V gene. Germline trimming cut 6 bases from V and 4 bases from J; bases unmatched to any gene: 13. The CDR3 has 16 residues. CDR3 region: CASSPSGGAGFYGYTF. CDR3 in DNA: TGCGCCAGCAGTCCTTCAGGGGGCGCGGGATTCTATGGCTACACCTTC.

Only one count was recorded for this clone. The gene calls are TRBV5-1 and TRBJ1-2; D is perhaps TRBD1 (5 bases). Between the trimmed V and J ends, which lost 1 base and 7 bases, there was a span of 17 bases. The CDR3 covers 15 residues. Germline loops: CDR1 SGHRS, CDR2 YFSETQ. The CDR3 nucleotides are TGCGCCAGCAGCTTGCTAGACCCCCGGGGGATTGGCTACACCTTC. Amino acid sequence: CASSLLDPRGIGYTF.

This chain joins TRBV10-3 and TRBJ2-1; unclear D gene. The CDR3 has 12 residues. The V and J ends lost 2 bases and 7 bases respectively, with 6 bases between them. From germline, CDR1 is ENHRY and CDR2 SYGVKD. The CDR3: CAISEIANEQFF. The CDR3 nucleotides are TGTGCCATCAGTGAGATCGCGAATGAGCAGTTCTTC.